The T cell receptor beta chain under discussion was sequenced for a study of OX40 agonist ivuxolimab in advanced cancers. This CDR3 region has 17 residues. Germline values: CDR1 LGHNT, CDR2 FRNRAP. The V gene lost 0 bases and the J gene lost 2 bases, with 14 bases spanning the gap. Only in-frame clones appear in the TCRdb table, and some are missing; sequencing was by immunoSEQ multiplex PCR. This table holds tens of thousands of clones, roughly 90% found once. If patients had autoimmune disease history or systemic immunosuppression, they were excluded. The source was CD4+ or CD8+ T cells sorted from blood, collected in a trial of the OX40 agonist ivuxolimab. This TCR was recovered from an adult with an advanced solid tumor such as melanoma, head and neck, liver or kidney cancer. The V call is TRBV12-5, the J call TRBJ1-5, with D uncertain. CDR3 protein: CASGLVLWGRGNQPQHF. CDR3 in DNA: TGTGCTAGTGGTTTGGTACTTTGGGGAAGGGGCAATCAGCCCCAGCATTTT.